These 11 T cell receptor beta chains were all obtained from the same sample, sequenced in a study of early stage breast cancer tumors. Data came from immunoSEQ multiplex PCR; TCRdb stores just in-frame clones and leaves some out. The sample records about 38,000 clones, roughly 70% being singletons. The sequenced material came from blood. All receptors derive from a person aged 55-75 years with breast cancer.

This chain links TRBV30 with TRBJ2-7; the D gene is possibly TRBD2 (6 bases). Trimming took 4 bases from V and 3 from J, leaving 10 bases between them. Germline lookup yields CDR1 GTSNPN and CDR2 SVGIG (reference sequence). The length of the CDR3 is 12 residues. This chain's CDR3 is CAWNREDYEQYF. Written as DNA, the CDR3 is TGTGCCTGGAATAGGGAGGACTACGAGCAGTACTTC.

This chain links TRBV7-9 with TRBJ1-1; D gene unclear. The V and J ends lost 5 bases and 9 bases respectively, with 16 bases between them. Germline V gives CDR1 SEHNR, CDR2 FQNEAQ (reference sequence). This CDR3 is 13 amino acids long. CDR3 in amino acids: CASSPRPAVKAFF. The CDR3 nucleotides are TGTGCCAGCAGCCCCCGACCCGCAGTTAAAGCTTTCTTT.

The chain employs TRBV19 and TRBJ1-2; weak D call: TRBD1 (5 bases). The CDR3 contains 17 residues. The germline gives CDR1 LNHDA, CDR2 SQIVND (reference sequence). V lost 5 bases and J 0 bases, leaving 19 bases between the germline ends. The DNA for the CDR3 is TGTGCCAGTAGTGGGCGGGACGGCCGAAGCACTAACTATGGCTACACCTTC. This encodes CASSGRDGRSTNYGYTF.

This sequence joins TRBV5-1 and TRBJ1-2, with a possible D match to TRBD1 (5 bases). Germline CDR1 SGHRS, CDR2 YFSETQ. CDR3 length equals 15 residues. V was cut by 3 bases and J by 5 bases, with 17 bases left in between. CDR3 DNA sequence: TGCGCCAGCAGCTCCCCGGGGGAGTGGGGATATGGCTACACCTTC. It specifies CASSSPGEWGYGYTF.

This clone was counted a few times. This chain connects TRBV2 to TRBJ2-1; 7 bases match TRBD2. The trim removed 7 bases at V and 4 bases at J, leaving 22 bases unmatched. The CDR3 spans 19 residues. Germline assignment: CDR1 SNHLY and CDR2 FYNNEI. CDR3 residues: CASIGLVWVWRGGYNEQFF. Written as DNA, the CDR3 is TGTGCCAGCATTGGACTAGTCTGGGTTTGGAGAGGCGGGTACAATGAGCAGTTCTTC.

The genes are TRBV10-1 and TRBJ1-6, with 7 nucleotides matching TRBD1. Trimming cost V 2 bases and J 7 bases; bases outside gene matches: 11. CDR1 and CDR2 from the germline V gene are WNHNN and SYGVQD (reference sequence). The CDR3 totals 17 residues. In DNA, the CDR3 is TGCGCCAGCAGTGAGAACTACTCTCACAGGGGCAATTCACCCCTCCACTTT. This encodes CASSENYSHRGNSPLHF.

The chain carries TRBV30 and TRBJ2-3; a possible D gene is TRBD2 (7 bases). Germline V gene sequence: CDR1 GTSNPN, CDR2 SVGIG (reference sequence). This CDR3 region has 15 residues. V shed 8 bases and J shed 6 bases, with 24 bases lying between them. CDR3 loop: CAGGGRAGSRDTQYF. Written as DNA, the CDR3 is TGTGCCGGGGGGGGGCGGGCAGGATCCAGGGATACGCAGTATTTT.

This clone was recorded once. The rearrangement links TRBV6-5 to TRBJ2-7, with D possibly TRBD1 on 5 matching bases. CDR3 length: 14 amino acids. The germline V gene has CDR1 MNHEY and CDR2 SVGAGI. The ends were cut back, 2 bases at V and 5 bases at J, with 13 bases in the middle. This CDR3 is CASSYLQGTNEQYF. The CDR3 nucleotides read TGTGCCAGCAGTTACCTCCAGGGTACGAACGAGCAGTACTTC.

The chain carries TRBV6-5 and TRBJ2-7, with D possibly TRBD2 on 6 matching bases. The germline CDR1 and CDR2 sequences are MNHEY and SVGAGI. Trimming left V 6 bases short and J 4 bases short, with 16 bases between. The CDR3 is 14 residues long. The CDR3 loop is CASRVAGPHYEQYF. The CDR3 DNA follows: TGTGCCAGCAGGGTGGCGGGACCCCATTACGAGCAGTACTTC.

The chain links TRBV27 to TRBJ2-7; perhaps D is TRBD1 or TRBD2 (5 bases each). Germline V gene data show CDR1 as MNHEY and CDR2 as SMNVEV (reference sequence). The CDR3 has 13 residues. With 3 bases removed from V and 6 bases from J, the gap between germline ends came to 12 bases. CDR3 loop: CASSLGVRREQYF. The CDR3 DNA is TGTGCCAGCAGTTTGGGGGTCCGGCGCGAGCAGTACTTC.

The CDR3 here is CASRELRSSGANVLTF. The CDR3 DNA reads as TGTGCCAGCAGAGAACTCAGGAGCTCTGGGGCCAACGTCCTGACTTTC. The chain recombines TRBV28 with TRBJ2-6; D is uncertain. The V and J ends lost 6 bases and 0 bases respectively, with 12 bases between them. The CDR3 extends over 16 amino acids. Germline V gives CDR1 MDHEN, CDR2 SYDVKM. Drawing the rest from reference TRBV28 and TRBJ2-6, the complete variable domain is DVKVTQSSRYLVKRTGEKVFLECVQDMDHENMFWYRQDPGLGLRLIYFSYDVKMKEKGDIPEGYSVSREKKERFSLILESASTNQTSMYLCASRELRSSGANVLTFGAGSRLTVL.